This T cell receptor beta chain was identified in a study of patients and donors after allogeneic stem cell transplantation. TCRdb re-derived calls from the RT-PCR reads in MiXCR, one entry per CDR3 protein. This table has about 960,000 distinct CDR3 sequences, about a sixth appearing once. A few counts support this clonotype. The CDR3 is made up of 12 amino acids. CDR1 is MNHEY and CDR2 is SMNVEV in the germline V gene (reference sequence). V dropped 5 bases and J dropped 8 bases, with 11 bases sitting between them. V usage is TRBV27 and J usage is TRBJ2-3, with D perhaps matching TRBD2 (5 bases). The sequence derives from a human donor who was either an allogeneic HSCT recipient or a stem cell or donor lymphocyte infusion donor (not recorded which). It is not recorded whose cells these are; they may come from a transplant donor. Sequences were obtained from blood, either unsorted or a sorted T cell fraction (not recorded which). This CDR3 is CASSPRGVTQYF. CDR3 DNA: TGTGCCAGCAGTCCCCGGGGAGTTACGCAGTATTTT.